This record covers a single TCR beta chain. This sample is part of a study of control samples from healthy donors and cancer patients. The protocol was immunoSEQ multiplex PCR, while the TCRdb copy is restricted to in-frame clones and leaves out a portion. The table shows under 200,000 clones, with around 91% occurring only once. CDR3 length: 12 residues. The germline V gene has CDR1 MDHEN and CDR2 SYDVKM. Trimming shortened V by 5 bases and J by 3 bases, and 8 bases separated the two germline ends. This chain uses TRBV28 with TRBJ2-7; D ambiguous. The material sequenced was blood. This clonotype was sampled from a woman in her 30s in good health. CDR3 region: CASSPLIYEQYF. Written as DNA, the CDR3 is TGTGCCAGCAGTCCGCTCATCTACGAGCAGTACTTC. Together with reference TRBV28 and TRBJ2-7, the CDR3 gives the full variable domain: DVKVTQSSRYLVKRTGEKVFLECVQDMDHENMFWYRQDPGLGLRLIYFSYDVKMKEKGDIPEGYSVSREKKERFSLILESASTNQTSMYLCASSPLIYEQYFGPGTRLTVT.